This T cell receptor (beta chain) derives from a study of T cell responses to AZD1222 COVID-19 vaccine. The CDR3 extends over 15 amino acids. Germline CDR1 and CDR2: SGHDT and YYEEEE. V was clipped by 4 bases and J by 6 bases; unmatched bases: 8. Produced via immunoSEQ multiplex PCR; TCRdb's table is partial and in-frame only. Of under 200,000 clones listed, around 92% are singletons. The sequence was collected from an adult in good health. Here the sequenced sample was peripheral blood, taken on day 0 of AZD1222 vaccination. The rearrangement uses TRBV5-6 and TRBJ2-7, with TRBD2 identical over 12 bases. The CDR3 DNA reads TGTGCCAGCAGCGCCCCGGGACTAGCGGGTTTCGAGCAGTACTTC. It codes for CASSAPGLAGFEQYF.